A selection of T cell receptor beta chains follows, all from one sample in a study of cytomegalovirus exposure and HLA in healthy donors. The protocol was immunoSEQ multiplex PCR, while the TCRdb copy is restricted to in-frame clones and leaves out a portion. The sample has a few hundred thousand clones; around four fifths are singletons. The sequenced sample was PBMCs. These receptors all stem from a middle-aged woman in good health and CMV-seronegative. Each CDR3 is given with its conserved first and last residue. The D gene is left open where the match is weak. Size tells how often a clone was seen (once, few, many) or the class of an expanded clone, and some rows leave it out.

d_call	clone_size	v_call	j_call	cdr3_length	cdr3_aa	cdr3_nt
NA	NA	TRBV29-1	TRBJ1-2	13	CSVVFKEYYGYTF	TGCAGCGTTGTTTTCAAGGAGTACTATGGCTACACCTTC
NA	few	TRBV2	TRBJ2-7	12	CASTYQGYEQYF	TGTGCCAGCACCTATCAGGGGTACGAGCAGTACTTC
NA	NA	TRBV6-5	TRBJ1-3	15	CASRPRVPSGNTIYF	TGTGCCAGCAGGCCCCGAGTCCCCTCTGGAAACACCATATATTTT
NA	NA	TRBV7-2	TRBJ2-7	13	CASRPGGSYEQYF	TGTGCCAGCAGGCCAGGGGGGTCCTACGAGCAGTACTTC
TRBD1	NA	TRBV5-5	TRBJ2-3	13	CASSWTGEDTQYF	TGTGCCAGCAGCTGGACAGGGGAAGATACGCAGTATTTT
TRBD1	NA	TRBV6-1	TRBJ2-3	15	CASRRDREGTSTQYF	TGTGCCAGCAGGAGGGACAGAGAAGGCACAAGTACGCAGTATTTT
NA	NA	TRBV5-5	TRBJ2-3	16	CVSSLGATTSTDTQYF	TGTGTCAGCAGCTTGGGGGCTACCACTAGCACAGATACGCAGTATTTT
NA	NA	TRBV28	TRBJ1-2	15	CASSLWVDTNYGYTF	TGTGCCAGCAGTTTATGGGTAGATACTAACTATGGCTACACCTTC
NA	NA	TRBV30	TRBJ2-7	13	CAWSAGPAGEQYF	TGTGCCTGGAGTGCGGGGCCCGCGGGGGAGCAGTACTTC
TRBD1	NA	TRBV30	TRBJ1-4	15	CAWAPPGQWAEKLFF	TGTGCCTGGGCACCACCGGGACAGTGGGCGGAAAAACTGTTTTTT
NA	few	TRBV10-3	TRBJ1-6	14	CATLAILDNSPLHF	TGTGCCACCCTGGCAATCTTGGATAATTCACCCCTCCACTTT